The 27 T cell receptor beta chains below were found in one sample sequenced in a study of Graves' ophthalmopathy and Graves' hyperthyroidism. The authors amplified TCR beta CDR3 regions from RNA transcripts. First-round RT-PCR used HTBI primers; second-round multiplex PCR followed. TCRdb processed the multiplex PCR reads anew with MiXCR; each CDR3 protein has one entry. The sample includes hundreds of thousands of distinct CDR3 sequences, 40% of them seen just once. What was sequenced was peripheral blood. Receptor source: an adult man with Graves' ophthalmopathy.

This clonotype appeared a few times. The chain combines TRBV25-1 with TRBJ2-2; D perhaps matches TRBD1 (5 bases). The CDR3 spans 14 residues. Germline V gene data show CDR1 as MGHDK and CDR2 as SYGVNS. Trimming removed 5 bases from V and 6 bases from J, with 13 bases in between. CDR3 sequence (DNA): TGTGCCAGCAGTTTCAAGGGCAGGGCCGGGGAGCTGTTTTTT. The encoded protein is CASSFKGRAGELFF.

The rearrangement links TRBV6-6 to TRBJ2-6; D gene uncertain. Trimming took 9 bases from V and 4 from J, leaving 10 bases between them. Per the germline V gene, CDR1 is MNHNY and CDR2 is SVGAGI (reference sequence). The CDR3 is made up of 13 amino acids. The CDR3 spells CASWSPGANVLTF. As DNA, the CDR3 is TGTGCCAGTTGGAGTCCGGGGGCCAACGTCCTGACTTTC.

The genes are TRBV7-8 and TRBJ1-1, with 7 bases identical to TRBD1. J lost 3 bases, V lost 8 bases, and 15 bases had no gene match. This CDR3 is built from 16 residues. Germline CDR1 reads SGHVS; CDR2 reads FQNEAQ. The CDR3 DNA reads TGTGCCAGCGGACGAAAAAAGGGGGCGGTGGACACTGAAGCTTTCTTT. This codes for CASGRKKGAVDTEAFF.

In regard to this clonotype: A junction boundary mismatches the germline segment, possibly from a read error. The chain employs TRBV10-3 and TRBJ2-7, with a possible D match to TRBD1 (6 bases). The CDR3 covers 14 residues. CDR1 is ENHRY and CDR2 is SYGVKD in the germline V gene. The CDR3 sequence is CASSTGRRAYEQYF. CDR3 bases: TGTGCCAGCAGTACAGGGAGAAGGGCCTACGAGCAGTACTTC.

The chain uses TRBV4-2 and TRBJ1-5, with D possibly being TRBD1 (6 bases). Germline CDR1 and CDR2: LGHNA and YNFKEQ. Between the trimmed V and J ends, which lost 4 bases and 6 bases, there was a span of 10 bases. The length of the CDR3 is 13 residues. The DNA of the CDR3 is TGTGCCAGCAGCCCAGGGGAGGTTCAGCCCCAGCATTTT. This sequence encodes CASSPGEVQPQHF.

The CDR3: CANSPPGVDGYTF. CDR3 coding DNA: TGTGCCAATAGCCCTCCGGGGGTGGATGGCTACACCTTC. This sequence joins TRBV7-6 and TRBJ1-2; maybe TRBD1 (5 bases). Germline V lookup: CDR1 SGHVS, CDR2 FNYEAQ. Trimming removed 10 bases at V and 6 bases at J, with 18 bases between. This CDR3 has 13 amino acids.

Note on this clonotype: One end of the junction does not line up with germline, which may come from a read error. The rearrangement uses TRBV7-9 and TRBJ2-7; no clear D gene. The V gene's germline CDR1 is SEHNR and CDR2 FQNEAQ (reference sequence). The CDR3 is 14 residues long. The CDR3 DNA is TGCGCCAGCAGCCAAGAGGAGAGATCCTACGAGCAGTACTTC. It codes for CASSQEERSYEQYF.

The J gene is TRBJ2-6, the V gene TRBV10-3; D unresolved. Trimming took 3 bases from V and 5 from J, leaving 2 bases between them. Germline lookup yields CDR1 ENHRY and CDR2 SYGVKD. The CDR3 runs to 12 residues. CDR3 sequence reads: CAISDWANVLTF. In DNA form, the CDR3 reads TGTGCCATCAGTGACTGGGCCAACGTCCTGACTTTC.

The CDR3 sequence is CSVAPSPGDGNYGYTF. Written as DNA, the CDR3 is TGCAGCGTTGCACCTTCCCCAGGGGACGGTAACTATGGCTACACCTTC. The chain joins TRBV29-1 to TRBJ1-2, with D possibly TRBD1 on 6 matching bases. The germline V gene encodes CDR1 SQVTM and CDR2 ANQGSEA. The CDR3 extends over 16 amino acids. The V gene lost 4 bases and the J gene lost 1 base, with 19 bases spanning the gap.

The CDR3 loop is CSVGLAGEGYTF. CDR3 nucleotides: TGCAGCGTGGGACTAGCGGGGGAGGGCTACACCTTC. V is TRBV29-1 and J is TRBJ1-2, with D perhaps matching TRBD1 (5 bases). Germline CDR1 SQVTM, CDR2 ANQGSEA. There are 12 residues in the CDR3. The V gene lost 6 bases and the J gene lost 8 bases, with 16 bases spanning the gap.

This chain links TRBV7-2 with TRBJ2-7; a weak D match, TRBD2 (5 bases). With 3 bases removed from V and 3 bases from J, the gap between germline ends came to 12 bases. The CDR3 has 14 residues. Per germline, CDR1 SGHTA and CDR2 FQGNSA. The CDR3 is CASSFAGVLYEQYF. CDR3 DNA: TGTGCCAGCAGCTTTGCCGGGGTCCTCTACGAGCAGTACTTC.

This clonotype was detected ten times or more. This chain uses TRBV29-1 with TRBJ1-3; D unresolved. Germline CDR1 reads SQVTM; CDR2 reads ANQGSEA. The CDR3 loop spans 14 amino acids. Trimming left V 3 bases short and J 4 bases short, with 13 bases between. The CDR3 DNA reads as TGCAGCGTTGAGGAGTCAGCGGTAGGAAACACCATATATTTT. Translated, it gives CSVEESAVGNTIYF.

Comments on this clonotype: One junction end does not reproduce the germline sequence, and a read error may be involved. The chain joins TRBV20-1 to TRBJ2-2; D tentatively reads TRBD1 or TRBD2 (5 bases each). CDR1 is DFQATT, CDR2 SNEGSKA, per germline (reference sequence). This CDR3 has 11 amino acids. The CDR3 loop reads CSARDLGGLFF. The CDR3 DNA sequence: TGCAGTGCTAGAGATCTTGGGGGGCTGTTTTTT.

Concerning this clonotype: As the CDR3 is not closed by the conserved phenylalanine or tryptophan, this likely results from a read error. The chain uses TRBV20-1 and TRBJ1-1; D is ambiguous. Trimming shortened V by 5 bases and J by 0 bases, and 16 bases separated the two germline ends. Germline V gene sequence: CDR1 DFQATT, CDR2 SNEGSKA (reference sequence). This CDR3 is 15 amino acids long. CDR3 DNA sequence: TGCAGTGCTCGATCAATATCGGGGTTGAACACTGAAGCTTTCCTT. Translation: CSARSISGLNTEAFL.

The gene calls are TRBV7-9 and TRBJ2-5; possibly TRBD1 or TRBD2 for D (5 bases each). The V gene's germline CDR1 is SEHNR and CDR2 FQNEAQ (reference sequence). V was pared by 2 bases and J by 5 bases, with 18 bases between. CDR3 length equals 16 residues. Written as DNA, the CDR3 is TGTGCCAGCAGCTTAACTAGGGGCCCGACGGGGGAGACCCAGTACTTC. Its protein product is CASSLTRGPTGETQYF. Using reference TRBV7-9 and TRBJ2-5 for the parts outside the CDR3, the full variable domain is DTGVSQNPRHKITKRGQNVTFRCDPISEHNRLYWYRQTLGQGPEFLTYFQNEAQLEKSRLLSDRFSAERPKGSFSTLEIQRTEQGDSAMYLCASSLTRGPTGETQYFGPGTRLLVL.

The chain carries TRBV25-1 and TRBJ1-5; weak D call: TRBD1 (6 bases). This CDR3 region has 15 residues. With 7 bases removed from V and 2 bases from J, the gap between germline ends came to 15 bases. The germline V gene has CDR1 MGHDK and CDR2 SYGVNS. The chain's CDR3 is CASIPQGIGNQPQHF. The CDR3 bases are TGTGCCAGCATACCTCAGGGGATCGGCAATCAGCCCCAGCATTTT. Filled out from reference TRBV25-1 and TRBJ1-5, the complete variable domain reads EADIYQTPRYLVIGTGKKITLECSQTMGHDKMYWYQQDPGMELHLIHYSYGVNSTEKGDLSSESTVSRIRTEHFPLTLESARPSHTSQYLCASIPQGIGNQPQHFGDGTRLSIL.

V and J are TRBV14 and TRBJ1-2; weak D call: TRBD1 (6 bases). V lost 4 bases and J lost 7, with 19 bases in between. Germline-derived CDR1 and CDR2 are SGHDN and FVKESK. The CDR3 has 15 amino acids. CDR3 amino acids: CASSRQSGGLGGYTF. The CDR3 DNA reads TGTGCCAGCAGCCGTCAGAGCGGGGGGCTGGGTGGCTACACCTTC.

The CDR3 reads CASSLAGGARETQYF. For the CDR3, the DNA is TGTGCCAGCAGCTTAGCAGGGGGGGCCAGGGAGACCCAGTACTTC. The chain has TRBV7-2 and TRBJ2-5; tentative D call: TRBD2 (7 bases). V dropped 0 bases and J dropped 5 bases, with 13 bases sitting between them. CDR3 length: 15 residues. Germline assignment: CDR1 SGHTA and CDR2 FQGNSA.

This clonotype has a handful of counts. This chain connects TRBV11-2 to TRBJ2-5; 8 positions match TRBD1. The germline gives CDR1 SGHAT, CDR2 FQNNGV. The CDR3 contains 15 residues. The V gene end was trimmed by 3 bases and the J gene end by 4 bases; junction bases not matched to a gene: 7. CDR3 sequence: CASSFRGHLAETQYF. CDR3 nucleotides: TGTGCCAGCAGCTTCAGGGGGCATTTGGCAGAGACCCAGTACTTC.

This clonotype was seen only a few times. The chain has TRBV7-9 and TRBJ2-5, with 8 nucleotides matching TRBD2. This CDR3 has 15 amino acids. The V and J ends lost 4 bases and 5 bases, in that order; junction bases with no gene match: 9. Germline lookup yields CDR1 SEHNR and CDR2 FQNEAQ (reference sequence). The CDR3 bases are TGTGCCAGCAGCTCGGGGACTAGTCTGTGGGAGACCCAGTACTTC. This sequence encodes CASSSGTSLWETQYF.

This clonotype was picked up many times. This rearrangement joins TRBV7-9 to TRBJ2-7; no reliable D call. CDR1 SEHNR and CDR2 FQNEAQ come from the germline V gene (reference sequence). This CDR3 is 13 amino acids long. Trimming stripped 1 base from V and 3 bases from J, with 7 bases between. The CDR3 DNA reads as TGTGCCAGCAGCTTAGTCCAGGACTACGAGCAGTACTTC. It translates to CASSLVQDYEQYF.

The rearrangement links TRBV19 to TRBJ2-5; TRBD2 agrees at 16 bases. CDR3 length: 17 residues. The germline CDR1 and CDR2 sequences are LNHDA and SQIVND (reference sequence). After removal of 5 bases from V and 3 bases from J, the junction contained 6 bases not matched to a gene. The CDR3 spells CASSSGTSGRAEETQYF. The CDR3 DNA follows: TGTGCCAGTAGTTCCGGGACTAGCGGGAGGGCCGAAGAGACCCAGTACTTC.

This chain joins TRBV7-3 and TRBJ2-7; TRBD1 aligns across 12 bases. V lost 5 bases and J lost 4; bases outside the gene matches: 9. The germline V gene has CDR1 SGHTA and CDR2 FQGTGA. There are 16 residues in the CDR3. The CDR3 region is CASSRPGTGGGYEQYF. DNA of the CDR3: TGTGCCAGCAGCCGTCCCGGGACAGGGGGCGGGTACGAGCAGTACTTC.

This clonotype has ten or more counts. The chain uses TRBV7-6 and TRBJ1-6; no definite D call. In germline, CDR1 is SGHVS, CDR2 FNYEAQ. This CDR3 contains 14 residues. V shed 1 base and J shed 7 bases, with 8 bases lying between them. The CDR3 DNA is TGTGCCAGCAGCTTAGGGGCCAGGAATTCACCCCTCCACTTT. Amino acids: CASSLGARNSPLHF.

V is TRBV6-6 and J is TRBJ1-6; D gene uncertain. The V gene's germline CDR1 is MNHNY and CDR2 SVGAGI (reference sequence). CDR3 size: 13 residues. Trimming cost V 0 bases and J 10 bases, with 7 bases left between them. The CDR3 nucleotides read TGTGCCAGCAGTTACTCGGGCGAATCACCCCTCCACTTT. It codes for CASSYSGESPLHF.

The chain recombines TRBV20-1 with TRBJ2-5; 12 bases agree with TRBD2. Losses at the gene ends were 5 bases for V and 1 base for J; bases not matched to a gene: 5. The CDR3 spans 15 residues. The germline gives CDR1 DFQATT, CDR2 SNEGSKA (reference sequence). CDR3 residues: CSAPGLAGLQETQYF. The CDR3 nucleotides read TGCAGTGCTCCCGGACTAGCGGGACTCCAAGAGACCCAGTACTTC.

There are many counts of this clonotype. This sequence joins TRBV11-2 and TRBJ1-2; D may be TRBD1 (6 bases). In germline, CDR1 is SGHAT, CDR2 FQNNGV. The CDR3 has 13 residues. Trimming pared 3 bases from V and 6 bases from J, leaving 11 bases between. CDR3 DNA: TGTGCCAGCAGCTTGGGGGCAGGGAATGGCTACACCTTC. Translating it yields CASSLGAGNGYTF.